This entry describes one T cell receptor beta chain. As yet, its antigen is unknown. Looked up from germline, CDR1 is SGHTA and CDR2 is FQGNSA. V gave up 6 bases and J gave up 5 bases, with 18 bases separating them. CDR3 size: 15 residues. Unsorted libraries were generated from 2 million PBMCs held at -80 degrees C. By 5'RACE with 10-nucleotide random UMIs, the cDNA was made. TCRdb reprocessed the 5' RACE reads via MiXCR and lists one record per CDR3 protein. The repertoire holds over 35,000 distinct CDR3 sequences, with 4.5% as singletons. This sample stems from a study of neurological immune-mediated disorders. Study-level results: The repertoires of 18 of 34 multiple sclerosis patients were placed by phylogenetic grouping in a single related-CDR3 cluster, which may be a signature.

This chain links TRBV7-2 with TRBJ2-3; D possibly uses TRBD1 or TRBD2 (5 bases each). Sequences were obtained from PBMCs. The sequence was collected from a woman aged 55 to 70 with multiple sclerosis. CDR3 residues: CASRLGAGWQDTQYF. The CDR3 region has the DNA TGTGCCAGCAGACTAGGTGCAGGGTGGCAAGATACGCAGTATTTT. The whole variable domain, filled in from reference TRBV7-2 and TRBJ2-3, reads GAGVSQSPSNKVTEKGKDVELRCDPISGHTALYWYRQSLGQGLEFLIYFQGNSAPDKSGLPSDRFSAERTGGSVSTLTIQRTQQEDSAVYLCASRLGAGWQDTQYFGPGTRLTVL.